The following is a TCR beta chain sequence with its context. The sample comes from a study of blood T cell repertoires in COVID-19. Overall study: Researchers got acute and convalescent COVID-19 samples from the United States, Italy and Spain. Sources were T cells, B-cell-depleted T cells, or PBMCs; the material itself was cDNA or gDNA.

In the original analysis: Reference gene primer amplification gave nucleated cell count estimates. Produced via immunoSEQ multiplex PCR; TCRdb's table is partial and in-frame only. The DNA gave D and trimming, while V, J and clone size come from that table. The top ten hold more than 20% of the sample, which has about 180,000 clones, roughly nine tenths seen once. The germline V gene encodes CDR1 SGHVS and CDR2 FQNEAQ. The J segment lost 5 bases and the V segment lost 2 bases, leaving 8 bases of the junction unmatched. The CDR3 is 16 amino acids. Source material: peripheral blood. This chain connects TRBV7-8 to TRBJ1-3; 8 bases are a match to TRBD1. The clonotype was recovered from a man in his 70s with active or convalescent COVID-19. DNA for the CDR3: TGTGCCAGCAGCTTATCGGGACAGGCTTCTAGAAACACCATATATTTT. It translates to CASSLSGQASRNTIYF.